This T cell receptor beta chain was captured by sequencing in a study of T-cell memory formation after mild COVID-19. General observations from the study: A subset of responding clones appeared in pre-infection memory, suggesting cross-reactive memory joined. From day 15 to 85, contracting clones were balanced between CD4 and CD8, whereas later expanders leaned toward CD4+.

TCRdb redid the calling of the 5' RACE reads with MiXCR, one entry per CDR3 protein. The repertoire holds around 510,000 distinct CDR3 sequences, with about 20% as singletons. V was pared by 1 base and J by 9 bases, with 6 bases of the junction left unmatched. Per the germline V gene, CDR1 is SGHNT and CDR2 is YENEEA. This CDR3 spans 15 amino acids. Comment on this clonotype: Its antigen remains unidentified.

This TCR came from an adult woman who had mild COVID-19 (a few samples of this study predate the infection). Cell type and time point are not known. The V gene is TRBV11-3, the J gene TRBJ2-1; 10 nucleotides line up with TRBD2. Source material: PBMCs or a T cell subset sorted from them (not recorded which). The CDR3 DNA is TGTGCCAGCAGCTTAGGGCCCCGACTAGCGGGTGAGCAGTTCTTC. It encodes CASSLGPRLAGEQFF.